This T cell receptor (beta chain) was recovered during a study of blood T cells in healthy people across ages. Study context: The capture of about one barcoded beta molecule per two T cells was achieved by template switching.

This clonotype came up many times. The V segment lost 7 bases and the J segment 4 bases; nucleotides outside the gene matches: 9. The CDR3 loop spans 13 amino acids. Germline V gene lookup returns CDR1 SQVTM and CDR2 ANQGSEA. Donors were healthy Caucasian individuals from Russia aged roughly 6 to 90. With a J-beta primer mix and a sample-barcoded 5' primer, a second PCR ran roughly 7 to 11 cycles. TCRdb passed the 5' RACE reads through MiXCR, listing each CDR3 protein once. The data contain approximately 1,000,000 distinct CDR3 sequences, less than 50% of them seen just once; the ten biggest clones take up 18%.

The chain is built from TRBV29-1 and TRBJ1-2; 7 positions match TRBD1. Sequenced material: blood. This clonotype originated in an older woman in good health. For the CDR3, the DNA is TGCAGCGCCGGGACAGCACAGGGCTATGGCTACACCTTC. Amino acids: CSAGTAQGYGYTF.